These 8 T cell receptor beta chains share one sample of origin, sequenced in a study of Ad26.COV2.S vaccination and SARS-CoV-2 variants. Treatment given: around 19 received Ad26.COV2.S at low or high dose, single or two shots; roughly five received placebo; per-sample allocation not given. At day 63 after the first vaccine or placebo injection, samples were drawn. Sequenced by immunoSEQ multiplex PCR; TCRdb stores in-frame clones only, minus some. This table holds roughly 420,000 clones, approximately 89% found once. The sequences come from peripheral blood, collected in a trial of Ad26.COV2.S vaccine versus placebo. The receptors shown here come from a person aged 18-60 years who received the Ad26.COV2.S COVID-19 vaccine or a placebo.

The chain employs TRBV9 and TRBJ1-3, with TRBD1 identical over 7 bases. Looked up from germline, CDR1 is SGDLS and CDR2 is YYNGEE. The junction had 10 bases not matched to a gene; V was cut back by 0 bases and J by 4 bases. The CDR3 totals 17 residues. The CDR3 DNA is TGTGCCAGCAGCGTAGACCGTACGACAGGGCTCGGAAACACCATATATTTT. It translates to CASSVDRTTGLGNTIYF.

V is TRBV5-1 and J is TRBJ2-6; D possibly corresponds to TRBD1 (5 bases). The CDR3 is 17 residues long. CDR1 and CDR2 (germline): SGHRS, YFSETQ. V lost 0 bases to trimming and J lost 2 bases, with 12 bases between them. The DNA for the CDR3 is TGCGCCAGCAGCTTGGGCCCCGCCAGGGCTGGGGCCAACGTCCTGACTTTC. Encoded protein: CASSLGPARAGANVLTF. The complete variable domain, with remaining parts taken from reference TRBV5-1 and TRBJ2-6, reads KAGVTQTPRYLIKTRGQQVTLSCSPISGHRSVSWYQQTPGQGLQFLFEYFSETQRNKGNFPGRFSGRQFSNSRSEMNVSTLELGDSALYLCASSLGPARAGANVLTFGAGSRLTVL.

The chain combines TRBV6-6 with TRBJ2-2; 9 bases fit TRBD1. Trimming cost V 5 bases and J 4 bases; bases outside gene matches: 5. Germline V lookup: CDR1 MNHNY, CDR2 SVGAGI (reference sequence). CDR3 length: 15 amino acids. The CDR3 loop reads CASSPGQGATGELFF. Here the CDR3 DNA reads TGTGCCAGCAGTCCGGGACAGGGTGCCACCGGGGAGCTGTTTTTT.

V usage is TRBV5-1 and J usage is TRBJ1-4; 9 bases match TRBD1. The CDR3 loop spans 15 amino acids. CDR1 SGHRS and CDR2 YFSETQ come from the germline V gene. J gave up 7 bases and V 4 bases, and 8 bases lay outside the gene matches. Written as DNA, the CDR3 is TGCGCCAGCAGCGGACAGGGGTTGGAGAGTGAAAAACTGTTTTTT. Encoded protein: CASSGQGLESEKLFF. Complete variable domain (other parts from reference TRBV5-1 and TRBJ1-4): KAGVTQTPRYLIKTRGQQVTLSCSPISGHRSVSWYQQTPGQGLQFLFEYFSETQRNKGNFPGRFSGRQFSNSRSEMNVSTLELGDSALYLCASSGQGLESEKLFFGSGTQLSVL.

The rearrangement links TRBV3-1 (or the pseudogene TRBV3-2) to TRBJ2-5; no firm D call. Deletions cut 4 bases from V and 0 bases from J, with 18 bases between. Germline loops: CDR1 LGHDT, CDR2 YNNKEL (reference sequence). This CDR3 is built from 17 residues. CDR3 in DNA: TGTGCCAGCAGCCCCATAAGTGCGACTTTGTACCAAGAGACCCAGTACTTC. Translated, it gives CASSPISATLYQETQYF.

The chain recombines TRBV18 with TRBJ1-5, with TRBD1 matching over 8 bases. The germline V gene has CDR1 KGHSH and CDR2 LQKENI. The CDR3 extends over 14 amino acids. The ends lost 5 bases at V and 6 bases at J; junction bases unmatched: 6. The CDR3 loop reads CASSYNDRGQPQHF. As DNA, the CDR3 is TGTGCCAGCTCATACAACGACAGGGGTCAGCCCCAGCATTTT.

With regard to this clone: The sample carries other DNA sequences with the same CDR3. This chain joins TRBV5-1 and TRBJ2-7; a weak D match, TRBD2 (5 bases). Germline V CDR1 and CDR2: SGHRS, YFSETQ. The CDR3 has 14 residues. V was pared by 4 bases and J by 2 bases, with 13 bases between. DNA for the CDR3: TGCGCCAGCAGCCAACGGACTGATACCTACGAGCAGTACTTC. Protein: CASSQRTDTYEQYF. The full variable domain, its missing parts supplied by reference TRBV5-1 and TRBJ2-7, is KAGVTQTPRYLIKTRGQQVTLSCSPISGHRSVSWYQQTPGQGLQFLFEYFSETQRNKGNFPGRFSGRQFSNSRSEMNVSTLELGDSALYLCASSQRTDTYEQYFGPGTRLTVT.

This clone was counted between two and nine times. The chain links TRBV14 to TRBJ1-6, with D possibly matching TRBD1 (5 bases). V was cut by 4 bases and J by 10 bases, with 17 bases left in between. Looked up from germline, CDR1 is SGHDN and CDR2 is FVKESK. The CDR3 length is 15 residues. DNA of the CDR3: TGTGCCAGCAGCCCTTTTTTGGGGGAAGGGTCACCCCTCCACTTT. Its translation: CASSPFLGEGSPLHF.